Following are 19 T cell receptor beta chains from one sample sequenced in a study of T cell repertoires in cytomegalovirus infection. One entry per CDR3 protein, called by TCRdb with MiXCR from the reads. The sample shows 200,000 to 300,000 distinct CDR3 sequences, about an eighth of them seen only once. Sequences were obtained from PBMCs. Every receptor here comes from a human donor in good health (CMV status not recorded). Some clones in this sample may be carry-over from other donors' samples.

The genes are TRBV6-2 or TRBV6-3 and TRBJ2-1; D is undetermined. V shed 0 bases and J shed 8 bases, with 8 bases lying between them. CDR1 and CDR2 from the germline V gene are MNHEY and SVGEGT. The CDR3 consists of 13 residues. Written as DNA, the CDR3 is TGTGCCAGCAGTTACTCAGGATTCGATGAGCAGTTCTTC. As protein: CASSYSGFDEQFF.

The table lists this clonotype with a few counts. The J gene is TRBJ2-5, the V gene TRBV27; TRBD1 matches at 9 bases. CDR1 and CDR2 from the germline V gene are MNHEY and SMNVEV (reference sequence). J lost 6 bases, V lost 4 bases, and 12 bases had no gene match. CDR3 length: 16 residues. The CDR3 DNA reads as TGTGCCAGCAGTTCCTATCCACAGGGGGCGGAACAGACCCAGTACTTC. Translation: CASSSYPQGAEQTQYF.

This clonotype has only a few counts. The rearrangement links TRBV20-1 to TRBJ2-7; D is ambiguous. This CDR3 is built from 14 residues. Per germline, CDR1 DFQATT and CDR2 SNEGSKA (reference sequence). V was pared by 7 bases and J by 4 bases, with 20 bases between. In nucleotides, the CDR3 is TGCAGTGGCCGAAATCCGGGCCGGTCATACGAGCAGTACTTC. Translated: CSGRNPGRSYEQYF.

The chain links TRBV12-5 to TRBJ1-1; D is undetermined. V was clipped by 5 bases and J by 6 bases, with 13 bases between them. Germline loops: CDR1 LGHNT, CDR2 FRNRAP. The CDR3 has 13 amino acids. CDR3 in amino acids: CASGEEGRAEAFF. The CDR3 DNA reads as TGTGCTAGTGGTGAGGAGGGAAGAGCTGAAGCTTTCTTT.

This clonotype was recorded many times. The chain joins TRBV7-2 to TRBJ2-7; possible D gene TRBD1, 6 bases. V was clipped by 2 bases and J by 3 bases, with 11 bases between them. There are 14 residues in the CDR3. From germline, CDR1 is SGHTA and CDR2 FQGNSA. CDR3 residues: CASSLLGALYEQYF. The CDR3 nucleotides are TGTGCCAGCAGCTTACTGGGGGCCCTCTACGAGCAGTACTTC.

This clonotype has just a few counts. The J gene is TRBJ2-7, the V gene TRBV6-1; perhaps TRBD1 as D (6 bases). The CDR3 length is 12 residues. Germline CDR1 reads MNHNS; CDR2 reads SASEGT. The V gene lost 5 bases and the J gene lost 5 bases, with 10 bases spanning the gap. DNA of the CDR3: TGTGCCAGCAGTCTACAGGGCCACGAGCAGTACTTC. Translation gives CASSLQGHEQYF.

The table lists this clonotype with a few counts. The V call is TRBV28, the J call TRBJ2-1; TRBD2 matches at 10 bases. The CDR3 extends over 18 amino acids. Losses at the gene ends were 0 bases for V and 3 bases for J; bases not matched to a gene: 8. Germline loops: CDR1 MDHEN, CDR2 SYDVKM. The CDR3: CASSLWTGLAGGYNEQFF. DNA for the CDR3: TGTGCCAGCAGTTTATGGACGGGATTAGCGGGAGGCTACAATGAGCAGTTCTTC.

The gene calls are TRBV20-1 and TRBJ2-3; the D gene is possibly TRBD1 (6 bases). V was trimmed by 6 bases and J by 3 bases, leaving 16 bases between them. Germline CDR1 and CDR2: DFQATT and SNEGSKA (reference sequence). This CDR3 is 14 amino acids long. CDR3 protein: CSARRGGLTDTQYF. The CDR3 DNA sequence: TGCAGTGCCCGTAGAGGGGGTCTTACAGATACGCAGTATTTT.

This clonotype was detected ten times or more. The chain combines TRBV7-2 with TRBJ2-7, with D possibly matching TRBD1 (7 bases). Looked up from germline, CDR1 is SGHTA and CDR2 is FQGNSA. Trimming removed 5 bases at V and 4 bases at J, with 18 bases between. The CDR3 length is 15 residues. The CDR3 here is CASSPGGLGGYEQYF. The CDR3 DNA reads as TGTGCCAGCAGCCCAGGGGGGCTAGGTGGATACGAGCAGTACTTC. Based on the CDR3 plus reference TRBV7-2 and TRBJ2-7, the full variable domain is GAGVSQSPSNKVTEKGKDVELRCDPISGHTALYWYRQSLGQGLEFLIYFQGNSAPDKSGLPSDRFSAERTGGSVSTLTIQRTQQEDSAVYLCASSPGGLGGYEQYFGPGTRLTVT.

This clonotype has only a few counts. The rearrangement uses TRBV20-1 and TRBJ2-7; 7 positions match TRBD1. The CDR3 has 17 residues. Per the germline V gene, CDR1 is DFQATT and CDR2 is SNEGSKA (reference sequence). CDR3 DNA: TGCAGCCTCATCCCCCACACGCAACAGGGGACCTCCTACGAGCAGTACTTC. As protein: CSLIPHTQQGTSYEQYF.

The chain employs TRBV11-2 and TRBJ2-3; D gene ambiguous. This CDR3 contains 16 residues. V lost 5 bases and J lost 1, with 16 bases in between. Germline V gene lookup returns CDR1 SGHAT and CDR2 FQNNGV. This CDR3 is CASSPGTSPRTDTQYF. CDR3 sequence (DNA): TGTGCCAGCAGCCCGGGCACGAGCCCCCGCACAGATACGCAGTATTTT.

In DNA, the CDR3 is TGTGCCAGCAGTCCAGGACTAGCGTGGGGGGTAGGAGAGACCCAGTACTTC. Amino acids: CASSPGLAWGVGETQYF. V is TRBV6-2 or TRBV6-3 and J is TRBJ2-5; 9 bases are shared with TRBD2. The CDR3 contains 17 residues. CDR1 and CDR2 from the germline V gene are MNHEY and SVGEGT. V was pared by 5 bases and J by 4 bases, with 14 bases of the junction left unmatched.

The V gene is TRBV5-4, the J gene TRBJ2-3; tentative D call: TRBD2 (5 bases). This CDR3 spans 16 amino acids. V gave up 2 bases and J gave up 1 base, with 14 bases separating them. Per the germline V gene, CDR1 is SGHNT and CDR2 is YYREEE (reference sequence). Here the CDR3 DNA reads TGTGCCAGCAGCTTCGCGGCGGGTAAACGCACAGATACGCAGTATTTT. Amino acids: CASSFAAGKRTDTQYF.

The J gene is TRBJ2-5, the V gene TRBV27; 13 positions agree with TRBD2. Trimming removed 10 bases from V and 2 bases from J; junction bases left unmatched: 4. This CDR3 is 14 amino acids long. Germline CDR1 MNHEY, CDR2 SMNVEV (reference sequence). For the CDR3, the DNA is TGTGCCACTCGGACTAGCGGGAGACAAGAGACCCAGTACTTC. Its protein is CATRTSGRQETQYF.

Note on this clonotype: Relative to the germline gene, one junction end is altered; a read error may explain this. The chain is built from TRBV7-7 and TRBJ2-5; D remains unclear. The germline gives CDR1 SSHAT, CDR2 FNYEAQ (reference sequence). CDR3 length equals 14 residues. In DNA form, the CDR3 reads TGTGCTAGCAGCTTTTCGACGAGCCAAGAGACCCAGTACTTC. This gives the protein CASSFSTSQETQYF.

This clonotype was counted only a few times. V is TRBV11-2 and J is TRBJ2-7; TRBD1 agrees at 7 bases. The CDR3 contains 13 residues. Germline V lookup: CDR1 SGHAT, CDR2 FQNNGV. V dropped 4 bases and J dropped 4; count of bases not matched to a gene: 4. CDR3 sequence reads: CASSSGQLYEQYF. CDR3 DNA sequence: TGTGCCAGCAGCTCGGGACAGCTTTACGAGCAGTACTTC.

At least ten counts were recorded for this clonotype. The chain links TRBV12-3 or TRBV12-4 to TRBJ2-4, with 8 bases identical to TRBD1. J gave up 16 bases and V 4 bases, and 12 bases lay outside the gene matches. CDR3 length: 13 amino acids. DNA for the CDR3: TGTGCCAGCAGTTGGACAGGGACTGCAGTAGGATACTTC. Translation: CASSWTGTAVGYF.

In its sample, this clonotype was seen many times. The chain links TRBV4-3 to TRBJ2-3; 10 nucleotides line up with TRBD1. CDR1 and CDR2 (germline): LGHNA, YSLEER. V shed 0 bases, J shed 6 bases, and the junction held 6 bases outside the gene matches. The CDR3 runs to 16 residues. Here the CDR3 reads CASSQDLTGGRDTQYF. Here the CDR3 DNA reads TGCGCCAGCAGCCAAGATTTGACAGGGGGCAGGGATACGCAGTATTTT.

CDR3 protein: CASSPGLAGSMGDTQYF. CDR3 DNA: TGTGCCAGCAGCCCGGGACTAGCGGGATCAATGGGAGATACGCAGTATTTT. J is TRBJ2-3 and V is TRBV4-2, with 13 bases fitting TRBD2. The junction had 9 bases not matched to a gene; V was cut back by 4 bases and J by 5 bases. Looked up from germline, CDR1 is LGHNA and CDR2 is YNFKEQ. The length of the CDR3 is 17 residues.